These 6 T cell receptor beta chains share one sample of origin, sequenced in a study of T cell responses to AZD1222 COVID-19 vaccine. Generated by immunoSEQ multiplex PCR, the TCRdb table keeps only in-frame clones and is missing some. The sample includes roughly 130,000 clones, 75% to 90% of them seen just once. Specimen: peripheral blood, collected on day 0 of AZD1222 vaccination. These receptor sequences come from an adult in good health.

The V and J genes are TRBV30 and TRBJ2-2; tentative D call: TRBD2 (6 bases). Between the trimmed V and J ends, which lost 4 bases and 7 bases, there was a span of 16 bases. CDR3 length: 14 residues. Germline CDR1 GTSNPN, CDR2 SVGIG (reference sequence). The CDR3 DNA reads as TGTGCCTGGAAAGTGGAGGGGCTAGGCGGGGAGCTGTTTTTT. Its protein product is CAWKVEGLGGELFF.

The genes are TRBV12-5 and TRBJ2-5, with D hard to call. The CDR3 totals 12 residues. Germline V gene data show CDR1 as LGHNT and CDR2 as FRNRAP. V dropped 1 base and J dropped 7 bases, with 7 bases sitting between them. For the CDR3, the DNA is TGTGCTAGTGGTTTGGAAGTGGGGACCCAGTACTTC. This encodes CASGLEVGTQYF.

The CDR3 loop is CASSIGTVGAYEQFF. The CDR3 DNA is TGTGCCAGCAGTATCGGCACGGTAGGAGCTTATGAGCAGTTCTTC. The V call is TRBV7-7, the J call TRBJ2-1; no firm D call. The germline V gene has CDR1 SSHAT and CDR2 FNYEAQ (reference sequence). The CDR3 loop spans 15 amino acids. Trimming left V 6 bases short and J 8 bases short, with 20 bases between.

V and J are TRBV28 and TRBJ1-4; no definite D call. Germline assignment: CDR1 MDHEN and CDR2 SYDVKM. The CDR3 consists of 15 residues. V lost 3 bases, J lost 5 bases, and 13 bases lay in between. CDR3 sequence: CASSLVSGSNEKLFF. CDR3 sequence (DNA): TGTGCCAGCAGTTTGGTGTCGGGGTCAAATGAAAAACTGTTTTTT.

This clone came up a few times. The chain uses TRBV27 and TRBJ1-6; D is uncertain. Between the trimmed V and J ends, which lost 5 bases and 5 bases, there was a span of 28 bases. The CDR3 extends over 20 amino acids. CDR1 is MNHEY, CDR2 SMNVEV, per germline (reference sequence). The CDR3 here is CASSPDGGFDLADNNSPLHF. The CDR3 nucleotides are TGTGCCAGCAGTCCGGATGGAGGTTTTGACCTGGCAGATAATAATTCACCCCTCCACTTT.

The chain links TRBV10-3 to TRBJ1-1; 7 positions match TRBD1. CDR3 size: 16 residues. V lost 6 bases, J lost 4 bases, and 14 bases stayed unmatched. Germline CDR1 ENHRY, CDR2 SYGVKD. CDR3: CAIRARPGQRGTEAFF. DNA for the CDR3: TGTGCCATCAGAGCCCGACCGGGACAGAGAGGCACTGAAGCTTTCTTT.